The next 27 T cell receptor beta chains were all read from a single sample in a study of blood T cell repertoires in COVID-19. Generated by immunoSEQ multiplex PCR, the TCRdb table keeps only in-frame clones and is missing some. Of 250,000 to 300,000 clones listed, 85% to 90% are singletons. Material: peripheral blood. The receptors originated from a woman aged 55 to 70 with COVID-19, enrolled during active disease.

The chain recombines TRBV9 with TRBJ1-5, with D possibly TRBD1 on 5 matching bases. The CDR3 is 15 residues long. Between the trimmed V and J ends, which lost 5 bases and 0 bases, there was a span of 12 bases. The V gene's germline CDR1 is SGDLS and CDR2 YYNGEE. The CDR3 nucleotides read TGTGCCAGCAGTGCGGAGGGGAGTAGCAATCAGCCCCAGCATTTT. Its protein is CASSAEGSSNQPQHF.

This clone was found a few times. The chain's CDR3 is CASSLAQGGGYTF. DNA of the CDR3: TGTGCCAGCAGCTTAGCGCAGGGCGGTGGCTACACCTTC. V is TRBV7-2 and J is TRBJ1-2, with D maybe TRBD1 (5 bases). Trimming took off 0 bases at V and 7 bases at J, with 9 bases between the two ends. The CDR3 is 13 residues long. Germline values: CDR1 SGHTA, CDR2 FQGNSA.

In the case of this clone: In the same sample, other DNA sequences code for this CDR3. The J gene is TRBJ1-2, the V gene TRBV7-9; D is perhaps TRBD1 (5 bases). This CDR3 spans 13 amino acids. V lost 7 bases and J 4 bases, leaving 13 bases between the germline ends. Germline V gives CDR1 SEHNR, CDR2 FQNEAQ (reference sequence). CDR3 protein: CASKGAPVYGYTF. The CDR3 coding sequence is TGTGCCAGCAAAGGGGCACCCGTCTATGGCTACACCTTC.

The genes are TRBV7-9 and TRBJ2-5, with D unclear. Germline V gene sequence: CDR1 SEHNR, CDR2 FQNEAQ (reference sequence). The V and J ends lost 1 base and 7 bases respectively, with 16 bases between them. The CDR3 extends over 15 amino acids. CDR3 DNA: TGTGCCAGCAGCTTAGAGGCGACTGTCCTCGGGACCCAGTACTTC. As protein: CASSLEATVLGTQYF.

The chain is built from TRBV6-5 and TRBJ1-3; the D gene is possibly TRBD1 (6 bases). This CDR3 has 15 amino acids. Trimming left V 5 bases short and J 4 bases short, with 15 bases between. CDR1 and CDR2 (germline): MNHEY, SVGAGI. CDR3 nucleotide sequence: TGTGCCAGCAGTAACCAGGGACATTACGGAAACACCATATATTTT. It yields the protein CASSNQGHYGNTIYF.

The CDR3 nucleotides are TGTGCCAGCAGATTCAATCGGGACACAGATACGCAGTATTTT. Protein product: CASRFNRDTDTQYF. The V call is TRBV6-5, the J call TRBJ2-3; tentatively, D is TRBD2 (5 bases). Looked up from germline, CDR1 is MNHEY and CDR2 is SVGAGI. V lost 6 bases, J lost 2 bases, and 12 bases lay in between. The CDR3 is 14 residues long.

This chain links TRBV3-1 (or the pseudogene TRBV3-2) with TRBJ1-1, with D possibly being TRBD1 (6 bases). Germline V gene sequence: CDR1 LGHDT, CDR2 YNNKEL (reference sequence). This CDR3 region has 13 residues. The DNA of the CDR3 is TGTGCAGTGTCGGGACACTACAACACTGAAGCTTTCTTT. Amino acid sequence: CAVSGHYNTEAFF.

The chain couples TRBV11-3 to TRBJ2-1, with D tentatively TRBD2 (6 bases). The CDR3 runs to 11 residues. In germline, CDR1 is SGHNT, CDR2 YENEEA. V dropped 3 bases and J dropped 10 bases, with 7 bases sitting between them. In DNA, the CDR3 is TGTGCCAGCAGCTTGGGGGGAGAGCAGTTCTTC. The encoded protein is CASSLGGEQFF.

The rearrangement links TRBV4-3 to TRBJ1-2, with D uncertain. From germline, CDR1 is LGHNA and CDR2 YSLEER. The CDR3 consists of 14 residues. The V end was cut by 1 base, the J end by 2 bases, with 8 bases between. This CDR3 reads CASSQGQKNYGYTF. CDR3 nucleotide sequence: TGCGCCAGCAGCCAAGGACAAAAAAACTATGGCTACACCTTC.

A single count supports this clone. V is TRBV3-1 (or the pseudogene TRBV3-2) and J is TRBJ2-1; the match to TRBD2 covers 8 bases. Losses at the gene ends were 3 bases for V and 8 bases for J; bases not matched to a gene: 3. CDR1 LGHDT and CDR2 YNNKEL come from the germline V gene (reference sequence). This CDR3 has 13 residues. The DNA for the CDR3 is TGTGCCAGCAGCCATTCGGGGGGGTATGAGCAGTTCTTC. As protein: CASSHSGGYEQFF.

The rearrangement joins TRBV15 to TRBJ1-2, with 7 bases identical to TRBD1. The V gene end was trimmed by 3 bases and the J gene end by 5 bases; junction bases not matched to a gene: 21. Germline CDR1 reads LNHNV; CDR2 reads YYDKDF (reference sequence). The CDR3 runs 19 residues. CDR3 nucleotides: TGTGCCACCAGCAGTCTTCATGGGACCCCGGGACAGCCGGTTTATGGCTACACCTTC. It is translated as CATSSLHGTPGQPVYGYTF.

This rearrangement joins TRBV3-1 (or the pseudogene TRBV3-2) to TRBJ1-2, with TRBD1 matching over 9 bases. With 5 bases clipped from V and 3 bases from J, the junction kept 7 bases outside the gene matches. In germline, CDR1 is LGHDT, CDR2 YNNKEL (reference sequence). The length of the CDR3 is 15 residues. The CDR3 reads CASSTRQGGYYGYTF. CDR3 bases: TGTGCCAGCAGCACCCGACAGGGGGGATACTATGGCTACACCTTC.

CDR3 residues: CATSREAGMVYEQYF. The CDR3 DNA reads TGTGCCACCAGCAGAGAGGCAGGTATGGTTTACGAGCAGTACTTC. The chain uses TRBV15 and TRBJ2-7; D is undetermined. V lost 0 bases and J 4 bases, leaving 13 bases between the germline ends. Germline values: CDR1 LNHNV, CDR2 YYDKDF (reference sequence). The CDR3 has 15 residues.

This chain joins TRBV9 and TRBJ1-1; TRBD1 might be the D (6 bases). Per the germline V gene, CDR1 is SGDLS and CDR2 is YYNGEE. This CDR3 comprises 18 residues. V was shortened by 0 bases and J by 0 bases, with 18 bases between the two germline ends. The CDR3, as DNA: TGTGCCAGCAGCGTAGGTCAACTGGAGCGGGACATGAACACTGAAGCTTTCTTT. Its translation is CASSVGQLERDMNTEAFF.

The chain joins TRBV11-2 to TRBJ1-5, with TRBD1 identical over 9 bases. Trimming cost V 3 bases and J 3 bases; bases outside gene matches: 9. Germline V lookup: CDR1 SGHAT, CDR2 FQNNGV. The CDR3 length is 17 residues. The CDR3: CASSLYPGTGINQPQHF. The CDR3 DNA sequence: TGTGCCAGCAGCTTGTATCCCGGGACAGGGATCAATCAGCCCCAGCATTTT.

This clone was counted only a few times. The chain employs TRBV6-5 and TRBJ2-7, with TRBD1 as a possible D gene (5 bases). V was trimmed by 6 bases and J by 3 bases, leaving 18 bases between them. The CDR3 is 15 residues long. Germline V gene sequence: CDR1 MNHEY, CDR2 SVGAGI. CDR3 nucleotide sequence: TGTGCCAGCAGGACCCGGGCTCAGGGATACTACGAGCAGTACTTC. Its translation: CASRTRAQGYYEQYF.

The rearrangement joins TRBV15 to TRBJ2-5, with TRBD1 matching 7 bases. CDR1 and CDR2 (germline): LNHNV, YYDKDF (reference sequence). Trimming at V came to 3 bases and at J to 2 bases, leaving 18 bases not matched to a gene. The CDR3 contains 19 residues. CDR3 region: CATSSTTGTESMKQETQYF. The CDR3 DNA reads as TGTGCCACCAGCAGCACGACAGGGACAGAGAGTATGAAACAAGAGACCCAGTACTTC.

This chain connects TRBV19 to TRBJ2-7, with 7 bases lining up with TRBD1. CDR1 LNHDA and CDR2 SQIVND come from the germline V gene (reference sequence). The ends lost 5 bases at V and 0 bases at J; junction bases unmatched: 4. The CDR3 sequence is 14 residues long. The CDR3 reads CASSSQGSSYEQYF. Written as DNA, the CDR3 is TGTGCCAGTAGTTCACAGGGGAGCTCCTACGAGCAGTACTTC.

The V gene is TRBV13, the J gene TRBJ1-6, with TRBD1 as a possible D gene (6 bases). Germline loops: CDR1 PRHDT, CDR2 FYEKMQ (reference sequence). The CDR3 is made up of 15 amino acids. The V gene lost 2 bases and the J gene lost 7 bases, with 12 bases spanning the gap. CDR3 DNA: TGTGCCAGCAGCTTATTCACGCAGGGGAATTCACCCCTCCACTTT. Translating it yields CASSLFTQGNSPLHF.

The chain is built from TRBV6-5 and TRBJ1-1, with unresolved D. The CDR3 totals 15 residues. The germline gives CDR1 MNHEY, CDR2 SVGAGI. V was shortened by 5 bases and J by 0 bases, with 13 bases between the two germline ends. The chain's CDR3 is CASSLETTVNTEAFF. CDR3 DNA sequence: TGTGCCAGCAGTCTCGAGACCACAGTGAACACTGAAGCTTTCTTT.

This chain uses TRBV27 with TRBJ1-1; no firm D call. Trimming shortened V by 5 bases and J by 1 base, and 8 bases separated the two germline ends. The germline V gene encodes CDR1 MNHEY and CDR2 SMNVEV (reference sequence). This CDR3 spans 13 amino acids. The CDR3: CASSNTGNTEAFF. The CDR3 DNA is TGTGCCAGCAGTAATACGGGGAACACTGAAGCTTTCTTT.

CDR3 sequence (DNA): TGTGCCTACAAGGTGGCGGGGGGCGCAGATACGCAGTATTTT. This encodes CAYKVAGGADTQYF. V is TRBV30 and J is TRBJ2-3, with 8 nucleotides matching TRBD2. The V gene end was trimmed by 7 bases and the J gene end by 4 bases; junction bases not matched to a gene: 10. CDR1 GTSNPN and CDR2 SVGIG come from the germline V gene (reference sequence). This CDR3 is 14 amino acids long.

The rearrangement links TRBV18 to TRBJ1-1; 7 bases align to TRBD1. The CDR3 sequence is 14 residues long. V shed 2 bases and J 4 bases; nucleotides not matched to a gene: 4. Germline assignment: CDR1 KGHSH and CDR2 LQKENI. DNA for the CDR3: TGTGCCAGCTCACCAGAGACAGGGCCCACTGAAGCTTTCTTT. Amino acids: CASSPETGPTEAFF.

The chain couples TRBV9 to TRBJ1-6; D gene unclear. Per germline, CDR1 SGDLS and CDR2 YYNGEE. This CDR3 has 12 amino acids. The V and J ends lost 5 bases and 7 bases respectively, with 7 bases between them. The CDR3 protein is CASSSRNSPLHF. The CDR3 coding sequence is TGTGCCAGCAGTTCACGGAATTCACCCCTCCACTTT.

The rearrangement uses TRBV5-1 and TRBJ1-1; possibly TRBD1 for D (5 bases). Per the germline V gene, CDR1 is SGHRS and CDR2 is YFSETQ. The germline V and J ends were trimmed by 2 bases and 1 base, with 6 bases remaining between them. The CDR3 contains 13 residues. The CDR3 DNA follows: TGCGCCAGCAGCTTTCAGGGGAACACTGAAGCTTTCTTT. This gives the protein CASSFQGNTEAFF.

The chain is built from TRBV18 and TRBJ1-3; no firm D call. This CDR3 is built from 16 residues. The V end lost 1 base, the J end lost 3 bases, and 13 bases lay between the germline ends. Germline values: CDR1 KGHSH, CDR2 LQKENI. The chain's CDR3 is CASSPLRGSGGNTIYF. CDR3 coding DNA: TGTGCCAGCTCACCACTTAGAGGATCTGGTGGAAACACCATATATTTT.

This chain uses TRBV9 with TRBJ2-5; possibly TRBD1 for D (5 bases). Trimming removed 4 bases at V and 3 bases at J, with 7 bases between. The germline CDR1 and CDR2 sequences are SGDLS and YYNGEE. The length of the CDR3 is 12 residues. CDR3 region: CASSMTEETQYF. The CDR3, as DNA: TGTGCCAGCAGCATGACAGAAGAGACCCAGTACTTC.